The next 26 T cell receptor beta chains were all read from a single sample in a study of blood T cells in healthy people across ages. The second PCR ran about 6 to 11 cycles with a sample-barcoded 5' primer and J-beta primers. MiXCR, run by TCRdb on the 5' RACE reads, gives a single entry per CDR3 protein. The data hold about 780,000 distinct CDR3 sequences, with about 45% observed a single time. The sample comprised blood. The source of these receptors is an elderly man in good health.

The rearrangement joins TRBV6-2 or TRBV6-3 to TRBJ1-2; D gene uncertain. Trimming left V 7 bases short and J 8 bases short, with 11 bases between. Germline CDR1 reads MNHEY; CDR2 reads SVGEGT. The CDR3 spans 11 residues. In DNA, the CDR3 is TGTGCCAGCAAGGAGGGTTACGGCTACACCTTC. It is translated as CASKEGYGYTF.

The gene calls are TRBV9 and TRBJ2-4; D possibly matches TRBD1 or TRBD2 (6 bases each). The length of the CDR3 is 16 residues. V dropped 3 bases and J dropped 8 bases, with 21 bases sitting between them. CDR1 and CDR2 (germline): SGDLS, YYNGEE. The CDR3 loop is CASSAQEGGVGDIQYF. The CDR3 coding sequence is TGTGCCAGCAGCGCCCAGGAGGGGGGCGTTGGGGACATTCAGTACTTC.

As for this clonotype: A much larger clone sits a single nucleotide away, making a read error possible. The chain has TRBV29-1 and TRBJ2-7; maybe TRBD2 (5 bases). The J call is in doubt because the DNA end fits TRBJ2-5 better. The CDR3 runs 13 residues. Germline lookup yields CDR1 SQVTM and CDR2 ANQGSEA. The DNA of the CDR3 is TGCAGCGTTCGGACCTCGTCGGGGGAGACCCAGTACTTC. Translation gives CSVRTSSGETQYF.

The chain is built from TRBV7-2 and TRBJ1-3; D gene ambiguous. Trimming shortened V by 7 bases and J by 0 bases, and 7 bases separated the two germline ends. Germline assignment: CDR1 SGHTA and CDR2 FQGNSA. CDR3 length equals 13 residues. In nucleotides, the CDR3 is TGTGCCAGCACACTCCGCTCTGGAAACACCATATATTTT. Translated, it gives CASTLRSGNTIYF.

A word on this clonotype: Sequence at one end of the junction differs from germline and may be a read error. The chain links TRBV25-1 to TRBJ2-6, with 9 bases matching TRBD1. CDR3 size: 20 residues. Germline V lookup: CDR1 MGHDK, CDR2 SYGVNS. The CDR3 spells CASSEVFFGTGPSGANILTF. In nucleotides, the CDR3 is TGTGCCAGCAGTGAAGTTTTTTTCGGGACAGGGCCCTCTGGGGCCAACATCCTGACTTTC.

Turning to this clonotype: At one end the junction does not follow the germline gene, possibly because of a read error. V is TRBV20-1 and J is TRBJ2-1; tentatively, D is TRBD1 or TRBD2 (6 bases each). The length of the CDR3 is 15 residues. The germline V gene has CDR1 DFQATT and CDR2 SNEGSKA (reference sequence). As DNA, the CDR3 is TGCAGTACTAGAGGGGGAGGAGCGGCAAACAATGAGCAGTTCTTC. This sequence encodes CSTRGGGAANNEQFF.

The rearrangement joins TRBV5-1 to TRBJ1-4; weak D call: TRBD1 (6 bases). V lost 2 bases and J lost 7, with 12 bases in between. Germline CDR1 SGHRS, CDR2 YFSETQ. This CDR3 region has 14 residues. CDR3 nucleotides: TGCGCCAGCAGCTTACAGGGTGGACTTGAAAAACTGTTTTTT. It encodes CASSLQGGLEKLFF.

This chain uses TRBV5-4 with TRBJ2-1, with 11 bases fitting TRBD1. The CDR3 totals 15 residues. The ends lost 4 bases at V and 7 bases at J; junction bases unmatched: 7. Germline V gives CDR1 SGHNT, CDR2 YYREEE (reference sequence). Here the CDR3 DNA reads TGTGCCAGCAGCCCTGGACAGGGGGCGCAGAATGAGCAGTTCTTC. It codes for CASSPGQGAQNEQFF.

In its sample, this clonotype was seen a few times. The V call is TRBV7-3, the J call TRBJ2-1; 15 nucleotides line up with TRBD2. V lost 5 bases and J lost 6; bases outside the gene matches: 5. CDR3 length equals 16 residues. The germline CDR1 and CDR2 sequences are SGHTA and FQGTGA. CDR3 sequence (DNA): TGTGCCAGCAGCCCGCGGACTAGCGGGAGGGGCAATGAGCAGTTCTTC. It encodes CASSPRTSGRGNEQFF.

This clonotype was recorded a few times. This chain uses TRBV20-1 with TRBJ2-5; 10 nucleotides line up with TRBD2. There are 15 residues in the CDR3. The V and J ends lost 0 bases and 6 bases, in that order; junction bases with no gene match: 7. Germline CDR1 is DFQATT and CDR2 is SNEGSKA (reference sequence). The CDR3 nucleotides read TGCAGTGCTAGAGATGAGGCTAGCGGGAGTCAGACCCAGTACTTC. This encodes CSARDEASGSQTQYF.

The chain couples TRBV7-8 to TRBJ1-1, with a possible D match to TRBD1 (6 bases). V was pared by 5 bases and J by 4 bases, with 14 bases between. Germline V gives CDR1 SGHVS, CDR2 FQNEAQ. There are 14 residues in the CDR3. This chain's CDR3 is CASSTSQGTTEAFF. Here the CDR3 DNA reads TGTGCCAGCAGCACCAGCCAGGGGACCACTGAAGCTTTCTTT.

This clonotype came up a few times. The chain couples TRBV4-2 to TRBJ2-5; no reliable D call. Germline lookup yields CDR1 LGHNA and CDR2 YNFKEQ. This CDR3 has 15 amino acids. V lost 0 bases to trimming and J lost 2 bases, with 10 bases between them. The DNA for the CDR3 is TGTGCCAGCAGCCAAGAGGGAACACAGCAAGAGACCCAGTACTTC. The encoded protein is CASSQEGTQQETQYF.

In its sample, this clonotype was seen a few times. This sequence joins TRBV5-6 and TRBJ2-3; 9 bases map to TRBD2. The CDR3 is 16 amino acids. CDR1 is SGHDT and CDR2 is YYEEEE in the germline V gene. V was pared by 4 bases and J by 8 bases, with 14 bases of the junction left unmatched. The CDR3, as DNA: TGTGCCAGCAGCCCGAGAGGGCGCGGGAGGGCCGGTACGCAGTATTTT. Translation: CASSPRGRGRAGTQYF.

This chain connects TRBV9 to TRBJ2-5; either TRBD1 or TRBD2 may fit D (5 bases each). Trimming removed 4 bases from V and 0 bases from J, with 16 bases in between. From germline, CDR1 is SGDLS and CDR2 YYNGEE. This CDR3 spans 16 amino acids. The CDR3 spells CASSPTPGRDQETQYF. The CDR3 DNA follows: TGTGCCAGCAGCCCTACACCGGGGCGGGACCAAGAGACCCAGTACTTC.

The chain uses TRBV28 and TRBJ2-7, with 11 bases matching TRBD2. With V trimmed by 5 bases and J by 2 bases, 11 bases remained unmatched. Per germline, CDR1 MDHEN and CDR2 SYDVKM. The CDR3 loop spans 17 amino acids. The CDR3 nucleotides are TGTGCCAGCAGTATAACTTCCCTAGCGGGGGGTCCCTACGAGCAGTACTTC. Its translation: CASSITSLAGGPYEQYF. Based on the CDR3 plus reference TRBV28 and TRBJ2-7, the full variable domain is DVKVTQSSRYLVKRTGEKVFLECVQDMDHENMFWYRQDPGLGLRLIYFSYDVKMKEKGDIPEGYSVSREKKERFSLILESASTNQTSMYLCASSITSLAGGPYEQYFGPGTRLTVT.

This sequence joins TRBV28 and TRBJ1-5; D perhaps matches TRBD1 (6 bases). The V gene's germline CDR1 is MDHEN and CDR2 SYDVKM. The CDR3 length is 16 residues. Trimming cost V 7 bases and J 4 bases, with 20 bases left between them. CDR3 sequence (DNA): TGTGCCAGCACCTTAATCCCCGGGACAATGAATCAGCCCCAGCATTTT. Translated, it gives CASTLIPGTMNQPQHF.

This chain connects TRBV7-9 to TRBJ2-3, with 11 positions matching TRBD2. V was clipped by 1 base and J by 7 bases; unmatched bases: 10. The CDR3 loop spans 17 amino acids. Germline V gene data show CDR1 as SEHNR and CDR2 as FQNEAQ (reference sequence). The DNA of the CDR3 is TGTGCCAGCAGCTTAGAGAGCCTAGCGGGAGGAGGGAATACGCAGTATTTT. Protein: CASSLESLAGGGNTQYF. The complete variable domain, with remaining parts taken from reference TRBV7-9 and TRBJ2-3, reads DTGVSQNPRHKITKRGQNVTFRCDPISEHNRLYWYRQTLGQGPEFLTYFQNEAQLEKSRLLSDRFSAERPKGSFSTLEIQRTEQGDSAMYLCASSLESLAGGGNTQYFGPGTRLTVL.

This clonotype turned up a few times. The chain joins TRBV7-3 to TRBJ2-2; TRBD1 agrees at 11 bases. Germline lookup yields CDR1 SGHTA and CDR2 FQGTGA. After removal of 3 bases from V and 6 bases from J, the junction contained 0 bases not matched to a gene. This CDR3 is 14 amino acids long. CDR3 residues: CASSLDRGPGELFF. The CDR3 nucleotides read TGTGCCAGCAGCTTGGACAGGGGGCCCGGGGAGCTGTTTTTT. The variable domain in full, with the rest retrieved from reference TRBV7-3 and TRBJ2-2, is GAGVSQTPSNKVTEKGKYVELRCDPISGHTALYWYRQSLGQGPEFLIYFQGTGAADDSGLPNDRFFAVRPEGSVSTLKIQRTERGDSAVYLCASSLDRGPGELFFGEGSRLTVL.

The chain is built from TRBV4-1 and TRBJ2-1; 8 positions agree with TRBD2. CDR3 length: 16 amino acids. Germline V gives CDR1 MGHRA, CDR2 YSYEKL. The V gene end was trimmed by 4 bases and the J gene end by 3 bases; junction bases not matched to a gene: 8. This CDR3 is CASSPLGTRFYNEQFF. CDR3 nucleotide sequence: TGCGCCAGCAGCCCACTCGGGACTAGGTTCTACAATGAGCAGTTCTTC.

This clonotype was counted a single time. V and J are TRBV12-3 or TRBV12-4 and TRBJ2-7; the D call may be TRBD1 or TRBD2 (6 bases each). The CDR3 is 16 residues long. V shed 4 bases and J shed 2 bases, with 18 bases lying between them. In nucleotides, the CDR3 is TGTGCCAGCAGTTGGGGGGCAGACCTACCGCCCTACGAGCAGTACTTC. It is translated as CASSWGADLPPYEQYF.

In its sample, this clonotype was seen a few times. The rearrangement uses TRBV27 and TRBJ1-6, with 8 bases lining up with TRBD1. Germline CDR1 MNHEY, CDR2 SMNVEV (reference sequence). The length of the CDR3 is 14 residues. Germline trimming cut 6 bases from V and 11 bases from J; bases unmatched to any gene: 9. CDR3 amino acids: CASSPDRAGAPLHF. In DNA, the CDR3 is TGTGCCAGCAGCCCGGACAGGGCTGGTGCACCCCTCCACTTT.

The V and J genes are TRBV19 and TRBJ2-1, with 11 bases fitting TRBD2. The V segment lost 4 bases and the J segment 1 base; nucleotides outside the gene matches: 6. This CDR3 contains 17 residues. Germline CDR1 is LNHDA and CDR2 is SQIVND (reference sequence). The DNA for the CDR3 is TGTGCCAGTAGTAGTCGACCTAGCGGGAGGTCCTACAATGAGCAGTTCTTC. Protein: CASSSRPSGRSYNEQFF.

Concerning this clonotype itself: This may come from a read error, since a much larger clone is one base off. The DNA for the CDR3 is TGCGCCAGCAGCTTGATTGTCTCTTTCAATGAGCAGTACTTC. This translates into CASSLIVSFNEQYF. The chain joins TRBV5-1 to TRBJ2-1; the D is unclear. The J call may be faulty, since TRBJ2-7 better matches the DNA end. The CDR3 length is 14 residues. CDR1 is SGHRS, CDR2 YFSETQ, per germline.

The gene calls are TRBV6-2 or TRBV6-3 and TRBJ2-1, with 10 bases that match TRBD1. V lost 7 bases, J lost 13 bases, and 13 bases stayed unmatched. The CDR3 runs to 14 residues. Germline assignment: CDR1 MNHEY and CDR2 SVGEGT. The CDR3 nucleotides are TGTGCCAGCACCCCGAGGACAGGGGGAGAGACCCAGTTCTTC. Translating gives CASTPRTGGETQFF.

This chain uses TRBV6-1 with TRBJ2-1, with 16 nucleotides matching TRBD2. J lost 0 bases, V lost 6 bases, and 8 bases had no gene match. Germline CDR1 and CDR2: MNHNS and SASEGT. This CDR3 is built from 19 residues. The CDR3 nucleotides read TGTGCCAGCAGCCCTCCGGGACTAGCGGGAGGGCCCTCCTACAATGAGCAGTTCTTC. Amino acid sequence: CASSPPGLAGGPSYNEQFF.

The chain employs TRBV12-3 or TRBV12-4 and TRBJ1-1; D is undetermined. CDR3 length: 14 residues. The V and J ends lost 6 bases and 1 base respectively, with 12 bases between them. The CDR3 spells CASRHLTENTEAFF. CDR3 nucleotide sequence: TGTGCCAGCAGACATCTCACAGAGAACACTGAAGCTTTCTTT.